The entry below describes one T cell receptor (beta chain). There is no known antigen for this receptor. Within one base of it there is no much larger clone, and no base qualities were kept. The treatment or condition label of this sample denotes: approximately 18 received Ad26.COV2.S at low or high dose, single or two shots; 5 received placebo; per-sample allocation not given. For vaccine and placebo recipients, repertoires were sequenced using samples collected on day 63 after the first injection. In Cohort 1b, about two dozen adults aged 18-55 years were enrolled at a single site in Boston, USA, between 29 July and 7 August 2020. As a vaccine, Ad26.COV2.S was a replication-incompetent adenovirus type 26 vector that expressed a prefusion-stabilized SARS-CoV-2 spike protein derived from the original Wuhan strain. The data are from a study of Ad26.COV2.S vaccination and SARS-CoV-2 variants (dated by TCRdb to the early 2020s). Background on the whole study: Donors in the vaccine arm were drawn from COV1001, a multicentre, randomized, double-blind, placebo-controlled phase I-IIa trial testing Ad26.COV2.S in healthy adults. The TCR-sequenced set comprised around 30 samples: approximately 19 Ad26.COV2.S vaccine recipients, 5 placebo recipients and 8 SARS-CoV-2 convalescent individuals. Trial participants were randomized into five groups of five, in which low-dose or high-dose Ad26.COV2.S was given once or twice, or placebo was given on both occasions. Throughout the experiments and outcome assessment, investigators stayed blinded to trial group allocation. The specificity and breadth of SARS-CoV-2-reactive T cell receptors after Ad26.COV2.S vaccination were assessed by TCRbeta repertoire sequencing. Ad26.COV2.S was administered intramuscularly at a dose of 5x10^10 or 1x10^11 viral particles, either as one shot or as two shots given 56 days apart. General study outcomes and caveats: The study lacked the statistical power to compare responses across vaccine doses or regimens. Compared with placebo recipients, Ad26.COV2.S recipients showed higher spike-specific TCR breadth (P = 0.0014). After vaccination, substantial breadth of spike-specific CD8+ and CD4+ T cell responses was reported. It was noted by the authors that total T cell responses may have been underestimated by the TCR breadth and depth analyses. Comparable non-spike TCR breadth was observed between vaccine and placebo recipients, consistent with only spike being contained in the vaccine.

Deletion took 5 bases off V and 0 bases off J, with a span of 17 bases between the germline ends. From cysteine to phenylalanine, the CDR3 is 18 amino acids long. Of the read, only the CDR3 DNA is kept; its 54 bases are in frame from base 1. Taken from the germline V gene, the CDR1 and CDR2 loops are SGHAT and FQNNGV. TCRbeta CDR3 regions were sequenced with the immunoSEQ Assay. After extraction, genomic DNA underwent amplification by bias-controlled multiplex PCR, followed by high-throughput sequencing. As for the authors' bioinformatics: To quantify the absolute abundance of every unique TCRbeta CDR3 region, sequences were collapsed and filtered. T cell fraction was estimated by normalization of TCRbeta template counts to usable DNA, with usable DNA being measured through amplification of reference genes present in all nucleated cells. Repertoire TCRs were annotated as SARS-CoV-2-specific by exact matching of V gene, CDR3 amino acid sequence and J gene to a known reactive TCR set. The reference SARS-CoV-2 TCR set was derived from MIRA and filtered for enrichment in COVID-19-positive ImmuneCODE repertoires, a step that removed public or cross-reactive TCRs. Drawing on the MIRA antigens, annotated TCRs were analysed further at the level of specific ORF or position within ORF. Breadth was defined as the number of annotated unique rearrangements divided by the total number of unique productive rearrangements, and depth was defined as the summed frequency of the annotated unique rearrangements. Two-sided Wilcoxon rank-sum tests were used to compare TCR breadth between groups. The table comes from immuneACCESS by way of TCRdb, which keeps in-frame sequences with V and J called. Part of the clones is missing from these tables; in studies checked, under half for an unresolved V gene and the rest for unknown reasons. For V, J and clone size, that table is used; D and trimming come from the DNA. The sample table contains about 680,000 clones; only one count was recorded for about 90% of them. Around 1.4% of the sample lies in the top ten.

The rearranged segments are TRBV11-2 and TRBJ1-6; TRBD1 might be the D gene, on 5 matching bases. The sequencing here drew on peripheral blood, taken in a trial of Ad26.COV2.S vaccine versus placebo. The source is a person aged 18-65 years who received the Ad26.COV2.S COVID-19 vaccine or a placebo. In nucleotides, the sequence is TGTGCCAGCAGCCCCCAAGAGGGGAGAAGCTCCTATAATTCACCCCTCCACTTT. This sequence encodes CASSPQEGRSSYNSPLHF.